This T cell receptor beta chain appears in the sequencing data of a study of blood T cell repertoires in COVID-19. As for the study in general: The origin of the acute and convalescent COVID-19 samples was the United States, Italy and Spain. Nucleic acid was either cDNA or gDNA, and it came from T cells, B-cell-depleted T cells, or PBMCs.

Per the authors' pipeline: It was from reference gene primer amplification that nucleated cell counts were estimated. Some clones are missing from TCRdb's copy, which holds only in-frame ones; the method was immunoSEQ multiplex PCR. V and J calls and clone size are as listed in that table; D and trimming were resolved from the DNA. The sample holds roughly 110,000 clones, about 89% seen once. The germline CDR1 and CDR2 sequences are SGHAT and FQNNGV. V was pared by 0 bases and J by 4 bases, with 19 bases between. This CDR3 contains 18 residues. The chain employs TRBV11-2 and TRBJ2-1; possible D gene TRBD2, 6 bases. This sequence was found in a man aged 35 to 55 with acute or convalescent COVID-19. The specimen was peripheral blood. The CDR3 DNA reads TGTGCCAGCAGCTTAGATCCCTCGGGGGTCGGCTCATACAATGAGCAGTTCTTC. Amino acid sequence: CASSLDPSGVGSYNEQFF.